These 2 T cell receptor beta chains were all obtained from the same sample, sequenced in a study. Using its own MiXCR run on the reads, TCRdb lists one record per CDR3 protein. This table has fewer than 9,000 distinct CDR3 sequences, more than 25% appearing once. Sequencing was done on a sample of blood. These TCRs come from a human donor.

In its sample, this clonotype was seen many times. The CDR3 sequence: CSARPGNYGYTF. The CDR3 nucleotides are TGCAGTGCTAGACCTGGGAACTATGGCTACACCTTC. This chain links TRBV20-1 with TRBJ1-2; D is unresolved. CDR1 and CDR2 from the germline V gene are DFQATT and SNEGSKA (reference sequence). The CDR3 totals 12 residues. The V end was cut by 2 bases, the J end by 2 bases, with 6 bases between.

The chain is built from TRBV7-8 and TRBJ2-5; 11 bases map to TRBD2. Germline V gene data show CDR1 as SGHVS and CDR2 as FQNEAQ. V trimming: 5 bases; J trimming: 2 bases; junction bases outside the gene matches: 4. The CDR3 totals 15 residues. In DNA, the CDR3 is TGTGCCAGCAGCCTGGGACTAGCGGTACAAGAGACCCAGTACTTC. Its translation is CASSLGLAVQETQYF. The whole variable domain, remainder taken from reference TRBV7-8 and TRBJ2-5, is GAGVSQSPRYKVAKRGQDVALRCDPISGHVSLFWYQQALGQGPEFLTYFQNEAQLDKSGLPSDRFFAERPEGSVSTLKIQRTQQEDSAVYLCASSLGLAVQETQYFGPGTRLLVL.